This TCR beta chain derives from a study of blood T cell repertoires in COVID-19. Background on the study: The origin of the acute and convalescent COVID-19 samples was the United States, Italy and Spain. Sources were T cells, B-cell-depleted T cells, or PBMCs; the material itself was cDNA or gDNA.

Per the study methods: Nucleated cell number was recorded as an estimate derived from reference gene primer amplification. Clones were read by immunoSEQ multiplex PCR, and TCRdb kept only the in-frame ones, dropping some. V and J calls and clone size come straight from that table; D and trimming were deduced from the DNA. The sample lists 250,000 or so clones, around 91% occurring once. The junction had 10 bases not matched to a gene; V was cut back by 0 bases and J by 6 bases. This CDR3 region has 16 residues. The germline V gene encodes CDR1 SGDLS and CDR2 YYNGEE. Enrolled during active infection, Seattle patients were then followed longitudinally.

Sequenced sample: peripheral blood. The rearrangement links TRBV9 to TRBJ1-2, with 8 bases that match TRBD1. The source of this sequence is a woman aged 60-70 years with COVID-19, enrolled during active disease. CDR3 bases: TGTGCCAGCAGCGTAGGCTACCAGGGGGCAGTCGATGGCTACACCTTC. Encoded protein: CASSVGYQGAVDGYTF. The whole variable domain, remainder taken from reference TRBV9 and TRBJ1-2, is DSGVTQTPKHLITATGQRVTLRCSPRSGDLSVYWYQQSLDQGLQFLIQYYNGEERAKGNILERFSAQQFPDLHSELNLSSLELGDSALYFCASSVGYQGAVDGYTFGSGTRLTVV.